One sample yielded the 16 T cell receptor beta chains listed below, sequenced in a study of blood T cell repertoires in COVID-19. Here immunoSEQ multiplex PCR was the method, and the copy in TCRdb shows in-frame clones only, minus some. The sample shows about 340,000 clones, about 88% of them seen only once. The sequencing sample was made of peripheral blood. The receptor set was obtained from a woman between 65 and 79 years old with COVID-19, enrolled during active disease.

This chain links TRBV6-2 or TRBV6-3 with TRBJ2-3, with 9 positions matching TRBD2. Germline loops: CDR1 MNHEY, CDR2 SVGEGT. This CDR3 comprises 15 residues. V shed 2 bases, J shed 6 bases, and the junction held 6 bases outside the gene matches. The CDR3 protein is CASSYRGGAADTQYF. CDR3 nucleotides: TGTGCCAGCAGTTACCGCGGGGGGGCCGCGGATACGCAGTATTTT.

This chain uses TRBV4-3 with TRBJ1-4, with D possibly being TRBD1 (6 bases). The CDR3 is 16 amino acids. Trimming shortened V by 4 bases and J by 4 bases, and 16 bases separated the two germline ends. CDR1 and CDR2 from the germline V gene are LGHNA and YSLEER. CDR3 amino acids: CASSPTGKRSNEKLFF. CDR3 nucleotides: TGCGCCAGCAGCCCTACAGGGAAGAGGAGTAATGAAAAACTGTTTTTT.

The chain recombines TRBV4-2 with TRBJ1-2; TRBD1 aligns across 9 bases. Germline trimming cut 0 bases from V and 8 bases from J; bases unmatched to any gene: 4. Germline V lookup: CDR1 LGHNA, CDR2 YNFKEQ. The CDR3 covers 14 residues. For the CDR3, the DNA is TGTGCCAGCAGCCAAGAACGGACAGGGGACGGCTACACCTTC. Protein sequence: CASSQERTGDGYTF.

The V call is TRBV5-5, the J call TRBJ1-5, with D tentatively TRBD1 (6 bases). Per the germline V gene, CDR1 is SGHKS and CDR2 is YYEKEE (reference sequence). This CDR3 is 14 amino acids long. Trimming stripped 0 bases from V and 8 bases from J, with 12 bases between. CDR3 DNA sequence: TGTGCCAGCAGCTTGGCCGGGGGGACAAAGCCCCAGCATTTT. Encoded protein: CASSLAGGTKPQHF.

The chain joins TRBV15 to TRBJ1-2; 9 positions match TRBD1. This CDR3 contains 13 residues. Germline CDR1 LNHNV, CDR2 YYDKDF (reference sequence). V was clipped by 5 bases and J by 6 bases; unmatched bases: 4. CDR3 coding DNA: TGTGCCACCAGCTTCCGGACAGGGGATGGCTACACCTTC. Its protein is CATSFRTGDGYTF.

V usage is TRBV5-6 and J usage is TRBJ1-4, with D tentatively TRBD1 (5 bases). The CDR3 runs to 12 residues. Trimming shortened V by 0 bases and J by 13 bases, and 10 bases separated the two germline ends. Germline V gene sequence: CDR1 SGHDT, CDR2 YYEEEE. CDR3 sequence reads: CASSLGGRTLFF. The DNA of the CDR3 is TGTGCCAGCAGCTTGGGGGGGAGGACACTGTTTTTT.

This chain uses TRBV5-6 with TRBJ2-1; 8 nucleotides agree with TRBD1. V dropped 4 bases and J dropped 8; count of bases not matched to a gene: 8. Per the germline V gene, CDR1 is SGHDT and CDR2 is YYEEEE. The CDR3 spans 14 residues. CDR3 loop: CASSLPGQVYEQFF. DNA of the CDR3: TGTGCCAGCAGCCTACCGGGACAGGTGTATGAGCAGTTCTTC.

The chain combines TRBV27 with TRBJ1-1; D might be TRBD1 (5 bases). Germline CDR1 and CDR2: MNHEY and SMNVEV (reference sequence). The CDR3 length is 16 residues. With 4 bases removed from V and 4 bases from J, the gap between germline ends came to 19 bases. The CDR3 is CASSYGFPPGGTEAFF. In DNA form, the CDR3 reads TGTGCCAGCAGTTATGGATTCCCCCCGGGGGGCACTGAAGCTTTCTTT.

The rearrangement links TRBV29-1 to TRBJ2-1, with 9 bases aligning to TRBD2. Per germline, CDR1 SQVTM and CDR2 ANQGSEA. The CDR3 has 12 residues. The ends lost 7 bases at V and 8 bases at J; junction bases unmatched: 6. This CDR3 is CSARRGGYEQFF. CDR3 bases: TGCAGCGCCCGGCGGGGGGGCTATGAGCAGTTCTTC.

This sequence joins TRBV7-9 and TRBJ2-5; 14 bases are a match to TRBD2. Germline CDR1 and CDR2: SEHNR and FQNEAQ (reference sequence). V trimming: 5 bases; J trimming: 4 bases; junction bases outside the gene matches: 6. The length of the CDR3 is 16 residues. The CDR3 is CASSATSGGEGETQYF. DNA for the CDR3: TGTGCCAGCAGCGCGACTAGCGGGGGGGAAGGAGAGACCCAGTACTTC. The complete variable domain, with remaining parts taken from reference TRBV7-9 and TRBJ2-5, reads DTGVSQNPRHKITKRGQNVTFRCDPISEHNRLYWYRQTLGQGPEFLTYFQNEAQLEKSRLLSDRFSAERPKGSFSTLEIQRTEQGDSAMYLCASSATSGGEGETQYFGPGTRLLVL.

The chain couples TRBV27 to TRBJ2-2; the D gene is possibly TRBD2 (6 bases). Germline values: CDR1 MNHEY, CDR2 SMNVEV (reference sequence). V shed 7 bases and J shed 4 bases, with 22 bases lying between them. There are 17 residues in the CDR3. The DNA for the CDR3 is TGTGCCAGCACCGTAGGTGGAGGGGAAGTTTTCACCGGGGAGCTGTTTTTT. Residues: CASTVGGGEVFTGELFF.

The CDR3 reads CASSQGTSGGTDTQYF. The CDR3 DNA reads as TGCGCCAGCAGCCAAGGGACTAGCGGGGGAACAGATACGCAGTATTTT. The rearrangement links TRBV4-3 to TRBJ2-3; 13 bases line up with TRBD2. From germline, CDR1 is LGHNA and CDR2 YSLEER. The trim removed 1 base at V and 3 bases at J, leaving 1 base unmatched. This CDR3 is 16 amino acids long.

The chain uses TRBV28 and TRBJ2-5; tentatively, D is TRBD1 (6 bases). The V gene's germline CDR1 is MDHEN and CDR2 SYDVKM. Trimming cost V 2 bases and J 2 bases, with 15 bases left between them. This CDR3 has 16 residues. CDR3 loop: CASSLVLGGGQETQYF. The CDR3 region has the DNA TGTGCCAGCAGTTTAGTCCTTGGGGGCGGGCAAGAGACCCAGTACTTC. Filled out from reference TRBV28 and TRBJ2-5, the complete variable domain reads DVKVTQSSRYLVKRTGEKVFLECVQDMDHENMFWYRQDPGLGLRLIYFSYDVKMKEKGDIPEGYSVSREKKERFSLILESASTNQTSMYLCASSLVLGGGQETQYFGPGTRLLVL.

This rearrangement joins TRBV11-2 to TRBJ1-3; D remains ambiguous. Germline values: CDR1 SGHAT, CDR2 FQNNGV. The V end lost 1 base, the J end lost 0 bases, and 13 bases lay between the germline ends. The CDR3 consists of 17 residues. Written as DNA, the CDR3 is TGTGCCAGCAGCTTAGGGAGCAGCCCCTACTCTGGAAACACCATATATTTT. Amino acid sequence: CASSLGSSPYSGNTIYF.

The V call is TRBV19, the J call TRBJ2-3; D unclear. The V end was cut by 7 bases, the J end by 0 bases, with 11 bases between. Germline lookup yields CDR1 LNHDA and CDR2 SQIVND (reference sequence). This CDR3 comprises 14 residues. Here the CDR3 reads CASKEISSTDTQYF. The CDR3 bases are TGTGCCAGTAAGGAGATCTCTAGCACAGATACGCAGTATTTT.

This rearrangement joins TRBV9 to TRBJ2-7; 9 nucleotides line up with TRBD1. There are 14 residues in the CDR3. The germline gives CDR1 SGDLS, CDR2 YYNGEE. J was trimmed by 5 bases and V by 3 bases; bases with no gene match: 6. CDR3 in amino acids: CASSEQGAGHEQYF. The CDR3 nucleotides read TGTGCCAGCAGCGAACAGGGGGCAGGCCACGAGCAGTACTTC. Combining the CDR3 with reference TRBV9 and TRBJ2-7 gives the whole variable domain DSGVTQTPKHLITATGQRVTLRCSPRSGDLSVYWYQQSLDQGLQFLIQYYNGEERAKGNILERFSAQQFPDLHSELNLSSLELGDSALYFCASSEQGAGHEQYFGPGTRLTVT.